The rows below give T cell receptor beta chains drawn from one sample of a study of PD-1 blockade in classical Hodgkin lymphoma. Clones were sequenced by immunoSEQ multiplex PCR, and TCRdb holds only the in-frame ones, with some missing. The sample carries nearly 55,000 clones, roughly 80% recorded once. The sequencing here drew on peripheral blood mononuclear cells (PBMCs), taken at baseline. The receptor set was obtained from a human donor with classical Hodgkin lymphoma. The CDR3 runs from the conserved cysteine through the conserved F or W. The D gene is left open where the match is weak. Not all rows give a size; the values are once, few, many and, for expanded clones, a class.

v_call: TRBV10-3
d_call: TRBD1
j_call: TRBJ2-7
clone_size: -
cdr3_nt: TGTGCCATCAGTATTGACTTGACAGGGGCCCCCTACGAGCAGTACTTC
cdr3_aa: CAISIDLTGAPYEQYF

v_call: TRBV29-1
d_call: -
j_call: TRBJ1-2
clone_size: -
cdr3_nt: TGCAGCGTTGATGGCCGGACAGCGGGACACCACTATGGCTACACCTTC
cdr3_aa: CSVDGRTAGHHYGYTF

v_call: TRBV30
d_call: TRBD2
j_call: TRBJ2-1
clone_size: -
cdr3_nt: TGTGCCTGGAGTGTCCGAACGGGGAGACTAGCGCAGTTCTTC
cdr3_aa: CAWSVRTGRLAQFF

v_call: TRBV4-3
d_call: -
j_call: TRBJ1-3
clone_size: -
cdr3_nt: TGCGCCAGCAGCCAAGATTCGGGTTCATCTGGAAACACCATATATTTT
cdr3_aa: CASSQDSGSSGNTIYF

v_call: TRBV19
d_call: -
j_call: TRBJ1-2
clone_size: once
cdr3_nt: TGTGCCAGTAGCTCCGCCTTCAACTATGGCTACACCTTC
cdr3_aa: CASSSAFNYGYTF

v_call: TRBV9
d_call: -
j_call: TRBJ1-3
clone_size: -
cdr3_nt: TGTGCCAGCAGCGTAGTGGGTGCCGGGATGAGGGGAAACACCATATATTTT
cdr3_aa: CASSVVGAGMRGNTIYF

v_call: TRBV27
d_call: -
j_call: TRBJ2-1
clone_size: few
cdr3_nt: TGTGCCAGCAGTTTTAACGGGGCTAGCTCCTACAATGAGCAGTTCTTC
cdr3_aa: CASSFNGASSYNEQFF

v_call: TRBV29-1
d_call: TRBD1
j_call: TRBJ1-1
clone_size: -
cdr3_nt: TGCAGCGCTCTGGGGGGGACAGCGAACACTGAAGCTTTCTTT
cdr3_aa: CSALGGTANTEAFF

v_call: TRBV7-3
d_call: TRBD1
j_call: TRBJ2-5
clone_size: -
cdr3_nt: TGTGCCAGCAGCTTAACCCGGACAGGGAGCGGAGAGACCCAGTACTTC
cdr3_aa: CASSLTRTGSGETQYF

v_call: TRBV14
d_call: -
j_call: TRBJ2-1
clone_size: -
cdr3_nt: TGTGCCAGCAGCCAAGTACCCAGGGTCAATGAGCAGTTCTTC
cdr3_aa: CASSQVPRVNEQFF

v_call: TRBV19
d_call: TRBD2
j_call: TRBJ2-3
clone_size: -
cdr3_nt: TGTGCCAGTAGTATTCTGGGGGGACTAGGGGATACGCAGTATTTT
cdr3_aa: CASSILGGLGDTQYF

v_call: TRBV5-1
d_call: -
j_call: TRBJ2-3
clone_size: -
cdr3_nt: TGCGCCAGCAAACCCACGTTTTACACAGATACGCAGTATTTT
cdr3_aa: CASKPTFYTDTQYF

v_call: TRBV29-1
d_call: -
j_call: TRBJ2-3
clone_size: -
cdr3_nt: TGCAGCGTTGTGGGTATCCCCTTCACAGATACGCAGTATTTT
cdr3_aa: CSVVGIPFTDTQYF

v_call: TRBV6-6
d_call: TRBD1
j_call: TRBJ1-1
clone_size: -
cdr3_nt: TGTGCCAGCACCCAGGGGGGGTACACTGAAGCTTTCTTT
cdr3_aa: CASTQGGYTEAFF

v_call: TRBV18
d_call: -
j_call: TRBJ1-5
clone_size: -
cdr3_nt: TGTGCCAGCTCACCAAGGGGGATAGGCAATCAGCCCCAGCATTTT
cdr3_aa: CASSPRGIGNQPQHF

v_call: TRBV6-5
d_call: -
j_call: TRBJ2-5
clone_size: -
cdr3_nt: TGTGCCAGCAGTTACTCGTGGGGGTCTCGAGAGACCCAGTACTTC
cdr3_aa: CASSYSWGSRETQYF

v_call: TRBV9
d_call: -
j_call: TRBJ2-1
clone_size: -
cdr3_nt: TGTGCCAGCAGCCTGCCCTTCAATGAGCAGTTCTTC
cdr3_aa: CASSLPFNEQFF

v_call: TRBV19
d_call: -
j_call: TRBJ1-1
clone_size: -
cdr3_nt: TGTGCCAGTACCAGTGGGGGGGGGCAAGGCACTGAAGCTTTCTTT
cdr3_aa: CASTSGGGQGTEAFF

v_call: TRBV25-1
d_call: -
j_call: TRBJ2-1
clone_size: -
cdr3_nt: TGTGCCAGCAGCCTCATGGGGGCAGAGCAGTTCTTC
cdr3_aa: CASSLMGAEQFF

v_call: TRBV6-6
d_call: -
j_call: TRBJ1-2
clone_size: -
cdr3_nt: TGTGCCAGCACTCTCGGGGGGTCCTTGGGTGGCTACACCTTC
cdr3_aa: CASTLGGSLGGYTF

v_call: TRBV28
d_call: -
j_call: TRBJ1-5
clone_size: -
cdr3_nt: TGTGCCGCGGCGGCTAACAGCAATCAGCCCCAGCATTTT
cdr3_aa: CAAAANSNQPQHF

v_call: TRBV5-8
d_call: TRBD1
j_call: TRBJ1-5
clone_size: -
cdr3_nt: TGTGCCAGCAGCCGCGACAGGGTTAATCAGCCCCAGCATTTT
cdr3_aa: CASSRDRVNQPQHF

v_call: TRBV10-3
d_call: TRBD2
j_call: TRBJ2-7
clone_size: -
cdr3_nt: TGTGCCATCAGTGAGACGGGAGCGGGAGAATACGAGCAGTACTTC
cdr3_aa: CAISETGAGEYEQYF

v_call: TRBV7-2
d_call: -
j_call: TRBJ2-5
clone_size: -
cdr3_nt: TGTGCCAGCAGCTTGGCTACTGGGGAGACCCAGTACTTC
cdr3_aa: CASSLATGETQYF

v_call: TRBV7-8
d_call: -
j_call: TRBJ2-5
clone_size: -
cdr3_nt: TGTGCCAGCAGCTCCCGGCCTGGAGAGACCCAGTACTTC
cdr3_aa: CASSSRPGETQYF

v_call: TRBV7-3
d_call: TRBD1
j_call: TRBJ1-1
clone_size: -
cdr3_nt: TGTGCCAGCAGCTTACTCCCGCAATCACAGGGGTGGACTGAAGCTTTCTTT
cdr3_aa: CASSLLPQSQGWTEAFF

v_call: TRBV6-5
d_call: TRBD1
j_call: TRBJ2-2
clone_size: -
cdr3_nt: TGTGCCAGCAGGCGACAGGGGCTGTACACCGGGGAGCTGTTTTTT
cdr3_aa: CASRRQGLYTGELFF

v_call: TRBV27
d_call: -
j_call: TRBJ1-2
clone_size: once
cdr3_nt: TGTGCCAGCAGTTCAGAACTACGGGCTACCGGGGAGAGACATGGCTACACCTTC
cdr3_aa: CASSSELRATGERHGYTF

v_call: TRBV4-3
d_call: TRBD1
j_call: TRBJ1-5
clone_size: -
cdr3_nt: TGCGCCAGCAGCCAAGGACCGACAGGGATGAGCAATCAGCCCCAGCATTTT
cdr3_aa: CASSQGPTGMSNQPQHF

v_call: TRBV2
d_call: -
j_call: TRBJ2-3
clone_size: -
cdr3_nt: TGTGCCGGTTCGCCTAGCACAGATACGCAGTATTTT
cdr3_aa: CAGSPSTDTQYF

v_call: TRBV10-3
d_call: TRBD1
j_call: TRBJ1-5
clone_size: -
cdr3_nt: TGTGCCATCAGAGGACAGGGGAATCAGCCCCAGCATTTT
cdr3_aa: CAIRGQGNQPQHF

v_call: TRBV5-6
d_call: -
j_call: TRBJ2-3
clone_size: -
cdr3_nt: TGTGCCAGCAGCTTGGATCTGGGAAGCAGCACAGATACGCAGTATTTT
cdr3_aa: CASSLDLGSSTDTQYF

v_call: TRBV7-3
d_call: TRBD2
j_call: TRBJ2-2
clone_size: -
cdr3_nt: TGTGCCAGCAGCTTAAGGGGGCGGGAGGGCTCCTCGAACACCGGGGAGCTGTTTTTT
cdr3_aa: CASSLRGREGSSNTGELFF

v_call: TRBV5-1
d_call: TRBD2
j_call: TRBJ2-7
clone_size: -
cdr3_nt: TGCGCCAGCCGACTAGCGTACGAGCAGTACTTC
cdr3_aa: CASRLAYEQYF

v_call: TRBV18
d_call: -
j_call: TRBJ2-7
clone_size: -
cdr3_nt: TGTGCCAGCTCACCACCAAGCAGGGCCTCTTCCTACGAGCAGTACTTC
cdr3_aa: CASSPPSRASSYEQYF

v_call: TRBV5-6
d_call: -
j_call: TRBJ2-3
clone_size: -
cdr3_nt: TGTGCCAGCAGCTCACCCCCGCAAAAGGGTACGCAGTATTTT
cdr3_aa: CASSSPPQKGTQYF

v_call: TRBV19
d_call: TRBD2
j_call: TRBJ2-1
clone_size: -
cdr3_nt: TGTGCCAGCGGGACTAGCGGGAACAATGAGCAGTTCTTC
cdr3_aa: CASGTSGNNEQFF

v_call: TRBV5-1
d_call: -
j_call: TRBJ2-1
clone_size: -
cdr3_nt: TGCGCCAGCACCAGGACGTTAAGGGATGAGCAGTTCTTC
cdr3_aa: CASTRTLRDEQFF

v_call: TRBV27
d_call: -
j_call: TRBJ1-4
clone_size: -
cdr3_nt: TGTGCCAGCAGTAGAAGGATAACTAATGAAAAACTGTTTTTT
cdr3_aa: CASSRRITNEKLFF

v_call: TRBV19
d_call: TRBD1
j_call: TRBJ1-4
clone_size: -
cdr3_nt: TGTGCCAGTAGTACCACACCTCCGGGACAGGGGAACGAAAAACTGTTTTTT
cdr3_aa: CASSTTPPGQGNEKLFF

v_call: TRBV13
d_call: TRBD2
j_call: TRBJ2-2
clone_size: -
cdr3_nt: TGTGCCAGCAGCCCGCGGACTAGAGGTGTCACCGGGGAGCTGTTTTTT
cdr3_aa: CASSPRTRGVTGELFF

v_call: TRBV5-1
d_call: -
j_call: TRBJ1-3
clone_size: -
cdr3_nt: TGCGCCAGCAGCGAGGGGGAAGGGCCCTGGTCTTTT
cdr3_aa: CASSEGEGPWSF

v_call: TRBV27
d_call: -
j_call: TRBJ2-3
clone_size: -
cdr3_nt: TGTGCCAGCAGTTTGCGGCAGGGGTCCGCGGATACGCAGTATTTT
cdr3_aa: CASSLRQGSADTQYF

v_call: TRBV30
d_call: -
j_call: TRBJ2-5
clone_size: -
cdr3_nt: TGTGCCTGGAGGGCCAGACAAGAGACCCAGTACTTC
cdr3_aa: CAWRARQETQYF

v_call: TRBV7-9
d_call: TRBD1
j_call: TRBJ1-2
clone_size: few
cdr3_nt: TGTGCCAGCAGTCACGAAGGACAGGGCCGTGGCTACACCTTC
cdr3_aa: CASSHEGQGRGYTF

v_call: TRBV25-1
d_call: TRBD1
j_call: TRBJ1-4
clone_size: -
cdr3_nt: TGTGCCAGCAGTGAACAGGGGGCCATAGAAAAACTGTTTTTT
cdr3_aa: CASSEQGAIEKLFF

v_call: TRBV6-6
d_call: -
j_call: TRBJ2-2
clone_size: -
cdr3_nt: TGTGCCAGCAGCCCCTCAGTTATCGAAGGGACCGGGGAGCTGTTTTTT
cdr3_aa: CASSPSVIEGTGELFF